These 30 T cell receptor beta chains originate from one sample sequenced in a study of regulatory T cells in long-lasting Graves disease. Libraries of TCR beta came from iRepertoire HTBI primers plus Arm-PCR of CDR3 regions. TCRdb re-derived calls from the multiplex PCR reads in MiXCR, one entry per CDR3 protein. The profile covers under 800,000 distinct CDR3 sequences, with roughly 15% appearing a single time and under 20% taken by the ten largest. Time point specified: newly diagnosed GD, antithyroid drugs for less than 3 months. The TCR library was made from RNA extracted from PBMCs. The data were also submitted as part of a second study, on T cells in Graves' hyperthyroidism and ophthalmopathy.

Here the sequenced sample was peripheral blood mononuclear cells (PBMCs), taken at new diagnosis, from a patient treated with antithyroid drugs. The receptors originated from a woman aged 25 to 39 with Graves disease.

V gene TRBV18 combines with J gene TRBJ2-5; unclear D gene. This CDR3 comprises 14 residues. Trimming pared 1 base from V and 1 base from J, leaving 7 bases between. Germline V gene sequence: CDR1 KGHSH, CDR2 LQKENI. Here the CDR3 DNA reads TGTGCCAGCTCACCACTGGGCACCCAAGAGACCCAGTACTTC. As protein: CASSPLGTQETQYF.

The V gene is TRBV6-2 or TRBV6-3, the J gene TRBJ2-3; possible D gene TRBD1, 6 bases. Germline V gene sequence: CDR1 MNHEY, CDR2 SVGEGT. Trimming stripped 5 bases from V and 4 bases from J, with 13 bases between. The CDR3 is made up of 14 amino acids. CDR3 nucleotide sequence: TGTGCCAGCAGTGATACAGGGAAGGCAGATACGCAGTATTTT. It yields the protein CASSDTGKADTQYF.

The chain employs TRBV19 and TRBJ1-1, with a tentative D call TRBD1 (6 bases). Deletions cut 6 bases from V and 5 bases from J, with 16 bases between. Germline CDR1 and CDR2: LNHDA and SQIVND (reference sequence). The CDR3 is made up of 14 amino acids. Here the CDR3 DNA reads TGTGCCAGTAGGGTACAGGGTCGGGGTACTGAAGCTTTCTTT. This translates into CASRVQGRGTEAFF.

This clonotype was seen a few times. The chain uses TRBV5-1 and TRBJ2-1; D could derive from TRBD1 or TRBD2 (5 bases each). The CDR3 sequence is 17 residues long. Germline V gene sequence: CDR1 SGHRS, CDR2 YFSETQ. Between the trimmed V and J ends, which lost 4 bases and 8 bases, there was a span of 25 bases. The CDR3 is CASSRFDPAGRDDEQFF. CDR3 bases: TGCGCCAGCAGCCGATTCGATCCGGCTGGCAGGGACGATGAGCAGTTCTTC.

This clonotype was detected a few times. The rearrangement uses TRBV28 and TRBJ2-7; 8 bases map to TRBD1. Germline CDR1 MDHEN, CDR2 SYDVKM. V was pared by 11 bases and J by 3 bases, with 9 bases of the junction left unmatched. The CDR3 has 13 residues. The CDR3 sequence: CAVRGPADYEQYF. Written as DNA, the CDR3 is TGTGCCGTCAGGGGGCCGGCCGACTACGAGCAGTACTTC.

This clonotype was detected a few times. V gene TRBV5-1 combines with J gene TRBJ1-5; D ambiguous. V was pared by 0 bases and J by 5 bases, with 9 bases between. CDR3 length: 14 residues. Germline V gives CDR1 SGHRS, CDR2 YFSETQ. The CDR3 region has the DNA TGCGCCAGCAGCTTGGAAGGAGGAGATCAGCCCCAGCATTTT. Protein product: CASSLEGGDQPQHF.

This clonotype was recorded many times. The chain recombines TRBV27 with TRBJ2-7; D is perhaps TRBD1 (5 bases). V lost 6 bases and J 9 bases, leaving 21 bases between the germline ends. CDR3 size: 14 residues. Germline CDR1 reads MNHEY; CDR2 reads SMNVEV (reference sequence). The chain's CDR3 is CASRMTAGSLAQYF. The CDR3 bases are TGTGCCAGCAGAATGACAGCCGGGTCCTTGGCGCAGTACTTC.

In this sample, this clonotype turned up many times. The chain combines TRBV28 with TRBJ1-5, with D possibly matching TRBD1 (6 bases). The CDR3 is 14 amino acids. Trimming removed 3 bases at V and 8 bases at J, with 14 bases between. The germline CDR1 and CDR2 sequences are MDHEN and SYDVKM. The CDR3 DNA is TGTGCCAGCAGTTTTAAGACAGGAATAAAGCCCCAGCATTTT. Encoded protein: CASSFKTGIKPQHF.

This clonotype was picked up one time. V and J are TRBV7-9 and TRBJ2-5; D is undetermined. The V end was cut by 2 bases, the J end by 2 bases, with 9 bases between. CDR1 SEHNR and CDR2 FQNEAQ come from the germline V gene (reference sequence). The CDR3 contains 14 residues. CDR3 sequence: CASSLWVGQETQYF. CDR3 sequence (DNA): TGTGCCAGCAGCTTATGGGTGGGGCAAGAGACCCAGTACTTC.

Many counts were recorded for this clonotype. The rearrangement uses TRBV12-5 and TRBJ2-1, with a weak D call TRBD2 (6 bases). The CDR3 extends over 18 amino acids. CDR1 is LGHNT, CDR2 FRNRAP, per germline. V was trimmed by 1 base and J by 0 bases, leaving 16 bases between them. The CDR3 region has the DNA TGTGCTAGTGGTTTGGATAGTTCGGCGGGGAGCTCCTACAATGAGCAGTTCTTC. This translates into CASGLDSSAGSSYNEQFF. Variable domain in full (rest from reference TRBV12-5 and TRBJ2-1): DARVTQTPRHKVTEMGQEVTMRCQPILGHNTVFWYRQTMMQGLELLAYFRNRAPLDDSGMPKDRFSAEMPDATLATLKIQPSEPRDSAVYFCASGLDSSAGSSYNEQFFGPGTRLTVL.

For this clonotype: A read error may explain this, as a much larger clone is one base away. The chain links TRBV7-9 to TRBJ2-1, with 8 bases fitting TRBD1. CDR3 length equals 16 residues. In germline, CDR1 is SEHNR, CDR2 FQNEAQ (reference sequence). The CDR3 loop reads CASSPRTGTDNNEQLF. The CDR3 nucleotides read TGTGCCAGCAGCCCGCGGACAGGGACTGACAACAATGAGCAGCTCTTC.

This chain uses TRBV20-1 with TRBJ2-7; D call uncertain. V was pared by 5 bases and J by 0 bases, with 11 bases between. From germline, CDR1 is DFQATT and CDR2 SNEGSKA (reference sequence). This CDR3 contains 13 residues. Here the CDR3 DNA reads TGCAGTGCTTTAAGCTCGAGCTCCTACGAGCAGTACTTC. Encoded protein: CSALSSSSYEQYF.

This clonotype appeared a few times. V gene TRBV7-9 combines with J gene TRBJ2-5, with 8 bases that match TRBD1. CDR3 length: 18 amino acids. V gave up 4 bases and J gave up 3 bases; unmatched junction bases: 16. In germline, CDR1 is SEHNR, CDR2 FQNEAQ (reference sequence). This CDR3 reads CASSSTGAEVSYKETQYF. The CDR3 DNA follows: TGTGCCAGCAGCTCGACAGGGGCGGAGGTCAGTTACAAAGAGACCCAGTACTTC.

This clonotype was counted many times. CDR3 nucleotides: TGTGCCAGCAGTTTAGCGGGACAGGGCTGGGGCAATCAGCCCCAGCATTTT. It encodes CASSLAGQGWGNQPQHF. The rearrangement links TRBV28 to TRBJ1-5, with 9 bases fitting TRBD1. Germline V lookup: CDR1 MDHEN, CDR2 SYDVKM. J gave up 2 bases and V 2 bases, and 7 bases lay outside the gene matches. This CDR3 region has 17 residues.

The genes are TRBV24-1 and TRBJ2-1; no firm D call. The germline CDR1 and CDR2 sequences are KGHDR and SFDVKD. This CDR3 comprises 13 residues. Trimming pared 5 bases from V and 4 bases from J, leaving 8 bases between. The CDR3 here is CATSAPYYNEQFF. The CDR3 DNA follows: TGTGCCACCAGTGCTCCCTATTACAATGAGCAGTTCTTC.

At least ten counts were recorded for this clonotype. DNA of the CDR3: TGTGCCATCAGTGCGGGGACAGTGGGACCTGAGCAGTACTTC. This codes for CAISAGTVGPEQYF. The genes are TRBV10-3 and TRBJ2-7; the match to TRBD1 covers 7 bases. The V gene's germline CDR1 is ENHRY and CDR2 SYGVKD. V gave up 4 bases and J gave up 7 bases; unmatched junction bases: 10. The CDR3 sequence is 14 residues long.

This clonotype occurred many times. The chain joins TRBV6-5 to TRBJ2-3; D is possibly TRBD1 or TRBD2 (5 bases each). This CDR3 is built from 20 residues. Trimming left V 2 bases short and J 1 base short, with 25 bases between. Germline CDR1 reads MNHEY; CDR2 reads SVGAGI. The CDR3 loop reads CASSYLPRDENPFGTDTQYF. The CDR3 DNA sequence: TGTGCCAGCAGTTACCTGCCGAGGGACGAAAACCCCTTCGGCACAGATACGCAGTATTTT.

This clonotype has a count of ten or more. The rearrangement links TRBV27 to TRBJ1-6, with D unclear. Germline-derived CDR1 and CDR2 are MNHEY and SMNVEV (reference sequence). The V end was cut by 5 bases, the J end by 8 bases, with 16 bases between. This CDR3 has 15 residues. The CDR3 DNA is TGTGCCAGCAGTCAGCGCCCGAACCAATATTCACCCCTCCACTTT. This encodes CASSQRPNQYSPLHF.

The J gene is TRBJ2-2, the V gene TRBV2, with a tentative D call TRBD1 (5 bases). The V gene's germline CDR1 is SNHLY and CDR2 FYNNEI. V shed 2 bases and J shed 4 bases, with 11 bases lying between them. The CDR3 consists of 15 residues. The CDR3 loop reads CASSEWGPGTGELFF. For the CDR3, the DNA is TGTGCCAGCAGTGAATGGGGCCCCGGCACCGGGGAGCTGTTTTTT. Full variable domain (rest looked up from reference TRBV2 and TRBJ2-2): EPEVTQTPSHQVTQMGQEVILRCVPISNHLYFYWYRQILGQKVEFLVSFYNNEISEKSEIFDDQFSVERPDGSNFTLKIRSTKLEDSAMYFCASSEWGPGTGELFFGEGSRLTVL.

J is TRBJ1-4 and V is TRBV7-9; D is unresolved. CDR3 size: 14 residues. Trimming removed 5 bases from V and 7 bases from J, with 14 bases in between. The germline V gene encodes CDR1 SEHNR and CDR2 FQNEAQ (reference sequence). Here the CDR3 reads CASSPVEVSEKLFF. The CDR3 DNA follows: TGTGCCAGCAGCCCGGTAGAGGTCAGTGAAAAACTGTTTTTT.

This clonotype was seen repeatedly, ten times or more. The chain uses TRBV7-2 and TRBJ2-5; D unclear. The V and J ends lost 2 bases and 6 bases respectively, with 13 bases between them. The length of the CDR3 is 14 residues. Germline CDR1 reads SGHTA; CDR2 reads FQGNSA. This chain's CDR3 is CASSLSSREQTQYF. CDR3 nucleotide sequence: TGTGCCAGCAGCTTATCCTCCCGTGAACAGACCCAGTACTTC.

This clonotype has a handful of counts. In DNA form, the CDR3 reads TGTGCCAGTAGAGAACTAGCGGGAGGGCCTGACACCGGGGAGCTGTTTTTT. Translated: CASRELAGGPDTGELFF. The V gene is TRBV19, the J gene TRBJ2-2; 13 bases are a match to TRBD2. With V trimmed by 6 bases and J by 3 bases, 7 bases remained unmatched. This CDR3 region has 17 residues. CDR1 and CDR2 from the germline V gene are LNHDA and SQIVND (reference sequence).

The rearrangement links TRBV3-1 to TRBJ1-3; D is unclear. The germline gives CDR1 LGHDT, CDR2 YNNKEL (reference sequence). The CDR3 length is 17 residues. Trimming took off 4 bases at V and 0 bases at J, with 16 bases between the two ends. CDR3 DNA: TGTGCCAGCAGCCCAACCTTTGAAATGGGCTCTGGAAACACCATATATTTT. It yields the protein CASSPTFEMGSGNTIYF.

This clonotype was seen only a few times. V usage is TRBV20-1 and J usage is TRBJ2-1; TRBD2 agrees at 7 bases. Trimming at V came to 3 bases and at J to 0 bases, leaving 8 bases not matched to a gene. The CDR3 has 16 amino acids. Germline V lookup: CDR1 DFQATT, CDR2 SNEGSKA (reference sequence). The DNA of the CDR3 is TGCAGTGCTAGCATCCTAGCGGTAAGCTCCTACAATGAGCAGTTCTTC. Amino acid sequence: CSASILAVSSYNEQFF.

The sample holds many counts of this clonotype. The gene calls are TRBV19 and TRBJ1-5, with 8 bases lining up with TRBD1. With 2 bases clipped from V and 2 bases from J, the junction kept 2 bases outside the gene matches. Germline V gives CDR1 LNHDA, CDR2 SQIVND (reference sequence). CDR3 size: 15 residues. The chain's CDR3 is CASSILQGGNQPQHF. DNA of the CDR3: TGTGCCAGTAGTATACTACAGGGGGGCAATCAGCCCCAGCATTTT. Using reference TRBV19 and TRBJ1-5 for the parts outside the CDR3, the full variable domain is DGGITQSPKYLFRKEGQNVTLSCEQNLNHDAMYWYRQDPGQGLRLIYYSQIVNDFQKGDIAEGYSVSREKKESFPLTVTSAQKNPTAFYLCASSILQGGNQPQHFGDGTRLSIL.

Comment on this clonotype: With a much larger clone just one base away, this may be a read error. The V and J genes are TRBV30 and TRBJ2-7, with a tentative D call TRBD2 (6 bases). There are 14 residues in the CDR3. Germline V gives CDR1 GTSNPN, CDR2 SVGIG (reference sequence). Trimming stripped 0 bases from V and 0 bases from J, with 9 bases between. The CDR3 region has the DNA TGTGCCTGGAGTGTGGGAGGTAACTCCTACGAGCAGTACTTC. Protein: CAWSVGGNSYEQYF.

This clonotype was recorded a few times. The chain carries TRBV30 and TRBJ1-3; no clear D gene. Germline V lookup: CDR1 GTSNPN, CDR2 SVGIG (reference sequence). The CDR3 consists of 13 residues. V shed 8 bases and J shed 0 bases, with 11 bases lying between them. The CDR3 region is CAQAKGSGNTIYF. The CDR3 DNA reads as TGTGCCCAAGCCAAGGGCTCTGGAAACACCATATATTTT.

This clonotype was counted ten times or more. The junction shows a germline mismatch at one end, possibly a read error. The rearrangement uses TRBV5-1 and TRBJ1-5; no clear D. The CDR3 is made up of 13 amino acids. CDR1 and CDR2 from the germline V gene are SGHRS and YFSETQ. CDR3 sequence: CASSFGANQPQHF. The CDR3, as DNA: TGTGCCAGCAGCTTCGGTGCCAATCAGCCCCAGCATTTT.

This clonotype was counted only a few times. The chain has TRBV19 and TRBJ1-5, with a possible D match to TRBD1 (6 bases). There are 14 residues in the CDR3. CDR1 is LNHDA, CDR2 SQIVND, per germline (reference sequence). Between the trimmed V and J ends, which lost 7 bases and 2 bases, there was a span of 12 bases. CDR3 residues: CASKGGMGNQPQHF. CDR3 sequence (DNA): TGTGCCAGTAAGGGGGGCATGGGCAATCAGCCCCAGCATTTT. Complete variable domain (other parts from reference TRBV19 and TRBJ1-5): DGGITQSPKYLFRKEGQNVTLSCEQNLNHDAMYWYRQDPGQGLRLIYYSQIVNDFQKGDIAEGYSVSREKKESFPLTVTSAQKNPTAFYLCASKGGMGNQPQHFGDGTRLSIL.

Only a few counts were recorded for this clonotype. The chain couples TRBV5-1 to TRBJ2-3; no reliable D call. The CDR3 has 15 residues. Germline V gene data show CDR1 as SGHRS and CDR2 as YFSETQ. V dropped 0 bases and J dropped 0 bases, with 8 bases sitting between them. CDR3 nucleotides: TGCGCCAGCAGCTTGGAACCGGTTAGCACAGATACGCAGTATTTT. As protein: CASSLEPVSTDTQYF.